The rows below give T cell receptor beta chains drawn from one sample of a study of cytomegalovirus exposure and HLA in healthy donors. Sequenced by immunoSEQ multiplex PCR; TCRdb stores in-frame clones only, minus some. The sample lists approximately 180,000 clones; around 80% were seen once. The sample consisted of PBMCs. The source is a woman aged 25 to 39 in good health and CMV-seropositive. Both conserved end residues are part of each CDR3. A D gene is named only where the DNA matches it firmly. Clone sizes are given selectively: once, few, many, or a class where the clone is expanded.

V	size	J	D	DNA	CDR3
TRBV28	-	TRBJ1-1	TRBD1	TGTGCCAGCAGTTTTAACAGGGGGCTGAACACTGAAGCTTTCTTT	CASSFNRGLNTEAFF
TRBV11-3	-	TRBJ2-3	TRBD2	TGTGCCAGCAGCCCCAGGGTCGCGGGAGAAACAGATACGCAGTATTTT	CASSPRVAGETDTQYF
TRBV19	-	TRBJ2-3	-	TGTGCCAGTAGTATTAGGGCGGGGCATACGCAGTATTTT	CASSIRAGHTQYF
TRBV15	-	TRBJ2-5	-	TGTGCCACCAGCAGTCGGGGGTTGGGAGAGACCCAGTACTTC	CATSSRGLGETQYF
TRBV4-1	few	TRBJ1-4	TRBD1	TGCGCCAGCAGCCAAGCCCCAGGGGGCGATGAAAAACTGTTTTTT	CASSQAPGGDEKLFF
TRBV2	-	TRBJ2-1	-	TGTGCCAGCGTAATTGGGCCAGAGCACAATGAGCAGTTCTTC	CASVIGPEHNEQFF
TRBV7-2	-	TRBJ1-3	-	TGTGCCAGCAGCCCTATAGTTGGAAACACCATATATTTT	CASSPIVGNTIYF
TRBV9	-	TRBJ2-2	TRBD1	TGTGCCAGCAGCGTAGTAGTGACAGGGCACACCGGGGAGCTGTTTTTT	CASSVVVTGHTGELFF
TRBV21-1	-	TRBJ2-3	-	TGTGCCAGCAGCGGGGCGGGACTAGCGGGAGGAGGTGCAGATACGCAGTATTTT	CASSGAGLAGGGADTQYF
TRBV7-3	-	TRBJ2-1	TRBD2	TGTGCCAGCAGTCCATCCCTAGCGGGAGTGTTCAATGAGCAGTTCTTC	CASSPSLAGVFNEQFF
TRBV2	-	TRBJ2-4	-	TGTGCCAGCAGTGAAGCGTTTCTAGCGCGACGCAACAAAAACATTCAGTACTTC	CASSEAFLARRNKNIQYF
TRBV19	-	TRBJ2-7	-	TGTGCCAGTAGTATAGAAGCAGGGCAGATTTTCTACGAGCAGTACTTC	CASSIEAGQIFYEQYF
TRBV4-1	-	TRBJ1-4	TRBD1	TGCGCCAGCAGCCGTACACCACAGGGGTCTGGTGAAAAACTGTTTTTT	CASSRTPQGSGEKLFF
TRBV13	-	TRBJ2-7	TRBD1	TGTGCCAGCAGCTTAGGACCCCCGGGACAGGGTGCCTACGAGCAGTACTTC	CASSLGPPGQGAYEQYF
TRBV14	-	TRBJ2-2	-	TGTGCCAGCAGCCAAGGTTTTCTCACCAGACTGGTTACGGACACCGGGGAGCTGTTTTTT	CASSQGFLTRLVTDTGELFF
TRBV5-1	-	TRBJ1-3	-	TGCGCCAGCAGCTTAGGAAGCGGAGCAGGGGCCATATATTTT	CASSLGSGAGAIYF
TRBV28	few	TRBJ1-2	TRBD1	TGTGCCAGCAGTTTCCAGGGGGCGGACGGTGGCTACACCTTC	CASSFQGADGGYTF